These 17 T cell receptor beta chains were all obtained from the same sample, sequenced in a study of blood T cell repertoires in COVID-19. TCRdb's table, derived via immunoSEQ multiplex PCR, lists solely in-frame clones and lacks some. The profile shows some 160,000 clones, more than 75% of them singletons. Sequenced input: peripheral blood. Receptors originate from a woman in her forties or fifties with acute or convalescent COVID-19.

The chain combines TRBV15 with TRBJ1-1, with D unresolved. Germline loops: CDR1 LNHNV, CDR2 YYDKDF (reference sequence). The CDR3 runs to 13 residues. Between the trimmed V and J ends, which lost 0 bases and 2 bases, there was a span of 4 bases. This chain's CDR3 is CATSRDRNTEAFF. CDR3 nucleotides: TGTGCCACCAGCAGAGACAGAAACACTGAAGCTTTCTTT.

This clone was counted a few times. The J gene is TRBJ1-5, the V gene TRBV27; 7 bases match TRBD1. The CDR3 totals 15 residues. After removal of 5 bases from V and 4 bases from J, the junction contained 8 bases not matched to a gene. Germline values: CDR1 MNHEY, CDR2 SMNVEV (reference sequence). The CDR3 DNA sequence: TGTGCCAGCAGTCTTGGGACAGAAGGGAATCAGCCCCAGCATTTT. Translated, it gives CASSLGTEGNQPQHF.

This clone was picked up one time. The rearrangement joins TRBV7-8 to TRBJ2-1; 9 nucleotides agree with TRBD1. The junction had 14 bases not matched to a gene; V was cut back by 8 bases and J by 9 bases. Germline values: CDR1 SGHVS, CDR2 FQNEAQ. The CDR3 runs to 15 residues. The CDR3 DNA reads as TGTGCCAGCGAAGGGGGGGACAGGGAGATTGGTGAGCAGTTCTTC. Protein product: CASEGGDREIGEQFF.

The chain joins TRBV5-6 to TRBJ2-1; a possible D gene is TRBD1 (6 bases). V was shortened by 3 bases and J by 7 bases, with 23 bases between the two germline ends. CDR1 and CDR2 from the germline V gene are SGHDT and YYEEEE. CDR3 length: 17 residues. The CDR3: CASSWGAGSQGENEQFF. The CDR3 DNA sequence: TGTGCCAGCAGCTGGGGAGCTGGGTCACAGGGCGAAAATGAGCAGTTCTTC. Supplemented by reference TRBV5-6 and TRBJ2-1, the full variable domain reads DAGVTQSPTHLIKTRGQQVTLRCSPKSGHDTVSWYQQALGQGPQFIFQYYEEEERQRGNFPDRFSGHQFPNYSSELNVNALLLGDSALYLCASSWGAGSQGENEQFFGPGTRLTVL.

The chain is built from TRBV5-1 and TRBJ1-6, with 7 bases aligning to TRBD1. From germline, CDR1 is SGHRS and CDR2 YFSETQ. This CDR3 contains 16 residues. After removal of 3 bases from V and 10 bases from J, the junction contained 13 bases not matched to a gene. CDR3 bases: TGCGCCAGCAGCTCGGCAGGGGGACTGTCGGAATCACCCCTCCACTTT. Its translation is CASSSAGGLSESPLHF.

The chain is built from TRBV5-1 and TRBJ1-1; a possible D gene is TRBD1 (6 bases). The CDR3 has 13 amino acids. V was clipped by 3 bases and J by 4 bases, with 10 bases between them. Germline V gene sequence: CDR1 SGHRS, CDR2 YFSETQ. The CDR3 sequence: CASSSVGGTEAFF. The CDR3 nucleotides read TGCGCCAGCAGCTCAGTAGGGGGCACTGAAGCTTTCTTT.

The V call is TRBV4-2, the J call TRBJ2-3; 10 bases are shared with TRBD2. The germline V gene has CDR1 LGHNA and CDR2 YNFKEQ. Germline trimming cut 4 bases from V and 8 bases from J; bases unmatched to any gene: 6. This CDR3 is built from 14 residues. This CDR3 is CASSLSGGATTQYF. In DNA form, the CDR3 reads TGTGCCAGCAGCCTGAGCGGGGGGGCAACTACGCAGTATTTT.

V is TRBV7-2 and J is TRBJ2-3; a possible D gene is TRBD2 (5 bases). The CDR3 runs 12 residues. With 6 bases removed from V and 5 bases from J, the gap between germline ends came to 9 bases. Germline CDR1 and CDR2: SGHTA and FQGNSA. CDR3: CASSVSVDTQYF. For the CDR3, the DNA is TGTGCCAGCAGTGTTAGCGTAGATACGCAGTATTTT.

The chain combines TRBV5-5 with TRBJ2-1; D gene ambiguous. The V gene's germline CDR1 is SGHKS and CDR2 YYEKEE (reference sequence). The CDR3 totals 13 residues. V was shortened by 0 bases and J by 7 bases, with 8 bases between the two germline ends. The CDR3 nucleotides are TGTGCCAGCAGCTTGGTGGCGGTTAATGAGCAGTTCTTC. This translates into CASSLVAVNEQFF. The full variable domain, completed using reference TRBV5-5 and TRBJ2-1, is DAGVTQSPTHLIKTRGQQVTLRCSPISGHKSVSWYQQVLGQGPQFIFQYYEKEERGRGNFPDRFSARQFPNYSSELNVNALLLGDSALYLCASSLVAVNEQFFGPGTRLTVL.

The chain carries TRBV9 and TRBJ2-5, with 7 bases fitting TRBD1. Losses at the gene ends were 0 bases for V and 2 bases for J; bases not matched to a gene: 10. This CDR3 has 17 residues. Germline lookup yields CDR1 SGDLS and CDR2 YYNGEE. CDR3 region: CASSVAAQGSYQETQYF. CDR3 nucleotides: TGTGCCAGCAGCGTAGCGGCACAGGGGAGTTATCAAGAGACCCAGTACTTC. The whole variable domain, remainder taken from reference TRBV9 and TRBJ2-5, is DSGVTQTPKHLITATGQRVTLRCSPRSGDLSVYWYQQSLDQGLQFLIQYYNGEERAKGNILERFSAQQFPDLHSELNLSSLELGDSALYFCASSVAAQGSYQETQYFGPGTRLLVL.

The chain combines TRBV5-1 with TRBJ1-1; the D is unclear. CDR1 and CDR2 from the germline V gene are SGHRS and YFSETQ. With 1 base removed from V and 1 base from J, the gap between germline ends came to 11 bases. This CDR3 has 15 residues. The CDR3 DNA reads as TGCGCCAGCAGCTTGCAGGCCTCGACGAACACTGAAGCTTTCTTT. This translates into CASSLQASTNTEAFF.

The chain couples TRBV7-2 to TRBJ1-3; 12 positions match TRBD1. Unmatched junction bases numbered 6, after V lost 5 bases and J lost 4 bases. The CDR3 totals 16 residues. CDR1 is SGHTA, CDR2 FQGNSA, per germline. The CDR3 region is CASSQGQGARGNTIYF. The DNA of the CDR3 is TGTGCCAGCAGCCAGGGACAGGGGGCGAGAGGAAACACCATATATTTT.

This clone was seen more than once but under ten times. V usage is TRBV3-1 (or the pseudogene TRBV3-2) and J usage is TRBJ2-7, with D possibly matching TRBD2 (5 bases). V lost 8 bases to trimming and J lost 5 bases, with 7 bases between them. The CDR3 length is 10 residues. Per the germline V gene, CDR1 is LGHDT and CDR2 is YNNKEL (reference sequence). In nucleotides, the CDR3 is TGTGCCAGCTCGGGGAACGAGCAGTACTTC. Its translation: CASSGNEQYF.

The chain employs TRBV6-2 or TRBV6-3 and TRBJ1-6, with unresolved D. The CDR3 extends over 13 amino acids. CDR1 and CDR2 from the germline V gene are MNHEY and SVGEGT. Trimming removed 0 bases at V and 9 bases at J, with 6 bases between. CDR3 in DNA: TGTGCCAGCAGTTACTCTGGACTTTCACCCCTCCACTTT. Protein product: CASSYSGLSPLHF.

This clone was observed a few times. The CDR3 DNA is TGTGCCAGCAGGTCGACAGTGAACACTGAAGCTTTCTTT. It encodes CASRSTVNTEAFF. This chain connects TRBV6-5 to TRBJ1-1; D possibly corresponds to TRBD1 (5 bases). CDR1 and CDR2 from the germline V gene are MNHEY and SVGAGI. Trimming pared 6 bases from V and 0 bases from J, leaving 8 bases between. The CDR3 runs 13 residues.

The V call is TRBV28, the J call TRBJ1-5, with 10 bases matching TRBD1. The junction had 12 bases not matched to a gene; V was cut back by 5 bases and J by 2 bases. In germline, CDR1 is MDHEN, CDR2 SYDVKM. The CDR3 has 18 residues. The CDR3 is CASSMGQGKGVGNQPQHF. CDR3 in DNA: TGTGCCAGCAGTATGGGACAGGGGAAGGGGGTGGGCAATCAGCCCCAGCATTTT.

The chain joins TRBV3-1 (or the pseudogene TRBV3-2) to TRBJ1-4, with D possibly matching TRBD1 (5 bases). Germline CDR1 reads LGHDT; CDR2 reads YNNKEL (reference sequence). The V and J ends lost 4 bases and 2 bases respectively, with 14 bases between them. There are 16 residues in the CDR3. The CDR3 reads CASSRNWGGTNEKLFF. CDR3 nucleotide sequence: TGTGCCAGCAGCCGAAACTGGGGGGGGACTAATGAAAAACTGTTTTTT.